This T cell receptor beta chain was sequenced in a study of T cells in Graves' hyperthyroidism and ophthalmopathy. TCR beta CDR3 sequences were amplified from RNA transcripts. When the TCR CDR3 underwent first-round RT-PCR, the HTBI primer set was used. TCRdb re-called the multiplex PCR reads through MiXCR, storing one row per CDR3 protein. The repertoire holds about 410,000 distinct CDR3 sequences, with approximately 14% as singletons. Germline lookup yields CDR1 SGHVS and CDR2 FNYEAQ. This CDR3 comprises 17 residues. V was clipped by 5 bases and J by 1 base; unmatched bases: 5. The J gene is TRBJ2-2, the V gene TRBV7-6; 12 nucleotides agree with TRBD2. The TCR comes from a woman between 25 and 40 years old with Graves' ophthalmopathy. Sequenced: blood. The CDR3 is CASSPGLAGLNTGELFF. The CDR3 region has the DNA TGTGCCAGCAGCCCCGGACTAGCGGGACTGAACACCGGGGAGCTGTTTTTT.